This TCR beta chain appears in the sequencing data of a study of cytomegalovirus exposure and HLA in healthy donors. Each of the donors was a healthy bone marrow donor. With 60 Vbeta and 13 Jbeta primers, the PCR was carried out. TCRdb's table, derived via immunoSEQ multiplex PCR, lists solely in-frame clones and lacks some. The profile shows 95,000 to 150,000 clones, more than 65% of them singletons. This CDR3 contains 10 residues. Germline lookup yields CDR1 SQVTM and CDR2 ANQGSEA. V was shortened by 4 bases and J by 11 bases, with 11 bases between the two germline ends. The study's findings and limits: The study found most TCR sequences rare, yet found some public TCRs in many donors. A later examination showed that TCR association rates differed by HLA locus, with DRB1 most and HLA-C fewest. CMV antigen specificity was confirmed in vitro for a few CMV-associated chains.

As to this clone: Antigen: not known.

The chain combines TRBV29-1 with TRBJ1-1; no reliable D call. The receptor comes from a human donor in good health. The specimen was PBMCs. The CDR3 loop reads CSVVEGRAFF. CDR3 nucleotides: TGCAGCGTTGTTGAGGGTAGGGCTTTCTTT.